The clone carrying this TCR beta chain has a single count. No antigen is known for it. Trimming removed 3 bases from V and 3 bases from J, with 14 bases in between. CDR1 MNHEY and CDR2 SVGAGI come from the germline V gene. This CDR3 has 16 amino acids. Clones were read by immunoSEQ multiplex PCR, and TCRdb kept only the in-frame ones, dropping some. Of about 30,000 clones listed, around four fifths are singletons. The data stem from a study of STAT5B mutations in CD4+ large granular lymphocyte leukemia. Study results and limitations: No patients shared main leukemic clonotypes, though around 25% appeared at low frequency elsewhere. Data were not HLA-matched across samples. 8/27 top patient clones versus 2/35 control clones were TRBV06-family.

This receptor was taken from a human donor in good health. The chain carries TRBV6-5 and TRBJ2-2; weak D call: TRBD2 (7 bases). What was sequenced was CD4+ T cells from blood buffy coats. The CDR3 region is CASSYFAGADTGELFF. CDR3 nucleotides: TGTGCCAGCAGTTATTTTGCGGGGGCGGACACCGGGGAGCTGTTTTTT.